Listed here are 3 T cell receptor beta chains from one sample, sequenced in a study of regulatory T cells in long-lasting Graves disease. CDR3-region Arm-PCR and iRepertoire HTBI primers produced the TCR beta libraries. One entry per CDR3 protein results from TCRdb running MiXCR on the multiplex PCR reads. Found here are over 400,000 distinct CDR3 sequences, around 15% of them singletons; the top ten hold around a sixth. The time point is: newly diagnosed GD, antithyroid drugs for less than 3 months. PBMC RNA served as the TCR library source. This same sample was also part of a study on T cells in Graves' hyperthyroidism and ophthalmopathy.

Sequenced here: peripheral blood mononuclear cells (PBMCs), sampled at new diagnosis, from a patient treated with antithyroid drugs. These receptors were obtained from a woman in her fifties or sixties with Graves disease.

This clonotype came up many times. This sequence joins TRBV28 and TRBJ2-3; possible D gene TRBD2, 6 bases. Germline loops: CDR1 MDHEN, CDR2 SYDVKM. The CDR3 spans 14 residues. Trimming stripped 6 bases from V and 4 bases from J, with 14 bases between. The CDR3 is CASRPPRRADTQYF. In DNA, the CDR3 is TGTGCCAGCAGACCTCCCCGGAGGGCAGATACGCAGTATTTT.

This clonotype was detected a few times. In DNA form, the CDR3 reads TGTGCCAGCAGCTTAGCTAGCGGGATGGGCAATGAGCAGTTCTTC. Protein product: CASSLASGMGNEQFF. The chain carries TRBV7-9 and TRBJ2-1, with 8 bases fitting TRBD2. The germline V gene encodes CDR1 SEHNR and CDR2 FQNEAQ (reference sequence). V was clipped by 0 bases and J by 6 bases; unmatched bases: 4. This CDR3 spans 15 amino acids. The whole variable domain, filled in from reference TRBV7-9 and TRBJ2-1, reads DTGVSQNPRHKITKRGQNVTFRCDPISEHNRLYWYRQTLGQGPEFLTYFQNEAQLEKSRLLSDRFSAERPKGSFSTLEIQRTEQGDSAMYLCASSLASGMGNEQFFGPGTRLTVL.

In this sample, this clonotype turned up a few times. V and J are TRBV5-1 and TRBJ2-1; TRBD1 agrees at 8 bases. V lost 1 base to trimming and J lost 4 bases; unmatched junction nucleotides: 7. Looked up from germline, CDR1 is SGHRS and CDR2 is YFSETQ. This CDR3 has 16 amino acids. The CDR3 nucleotides are TGCGCCAGCAGCTTGATGCGACAGGGGACATACAATGAGCAGTTCTTC. As protein: CASSLMRQGTYNEQFF. Supplemented by reference TRBV5-1 and TRBJ2-1, the full variable domain reads KAGVTQTPRYLIKTRGQQVTLSCSPISGHRSVSWYQQTPGQGLQFLFEYFSETQRNKGNFPGRFSGRQFSNSRSEMNVSTLELGDSALYLCASSLMRQGTYNEQFFGPGTRLTVL.